This is a list of T cell receptor beta chains from one sample in a study of shared clonotypes between healthy human individuals. Produced via immunoSEQ multiplex PCR; TCRdb's table is partial and in-frame only. The repertoire includes approximately 2.1 million clones, approximately 93% of them detected once, and 0.39% sits in the top ten. Sample: naive CD4+ T cells from PBMCs. The receptors here all came from a man younger than 30 in good health. Some clones in this sample may be carry-over from other donors' samples. Each CDR3 is given with its conserved first and last residue. Each record gives: J gene, D gene, clone size, V gene, CDR3 length, CDR3 protein, CDR3 DNA. D genes are given only for firm matches. Clone size appears in some rows only: once, few, many, or a class for an expanded clone.

j_call: TRBJ2-7; d_call: TRBD2; clone_size: -; v_call: TRBV5-1; cdr3_length: 14; cdr3_aa: CASSFGTSDYEQYF; cdr3_nt: TGCGCCAGCAGCTTTGGGACTAGTGACTACGAGCAGTACTTC
j_call: TRBJ2-2; d_call: -; clone_size: -; v_call: TRBV2; cdr3_length: 12; cdr3_aa: CASSEEGGELFF; cdr3_nt: TGTGCCAGCAGTGAGGAAGGCGGGGAGCTGTTTTTT
j_call: TRBJ1-1; d_call: TRBD1; clone_size: once; v_call: TRBV10-3; cdr3_length: 14; cdr3_aa: CATQTGGGLTEAFF; cdr3_nt: TGTGCCACCCAGACAGGGGGCGGTTTGACTGAAGCTTTCTTT
j_call: TRBJ2-7; d_call: -; clone_size: -; v_call: TRBV7-2; cdr3_length: 17; cdr3_aa: CASSFSPRGAITYEQYF; cdr3_nt: TGTGCCAGCAGCTTTTCCCCCAGGGGGGCGATAACCTACGAGCAGTACTTC
j_call: TRBJ2-2; d_call: TRBD1; clone_size: -; v_call: TRBV28; cdr3_length: 19; cdr3_aa: CASSPEGQVLYSDTGELFF; cdr3_nt: TGTGCCAGCAGTCCTGAGGGACAGGTGCTGTACTCCGACACCGGGGAGCTGTTTTTT
j_call: TRBJ2-7; d_call: -; clone_size: -; v_call: TRBV5-1; cdr3_length: 13; cdr3_aa: CASSSGSSYEQYF; cdr3_nt: TGCGCCAGCAGCTCAGGGAGCTCCTACGAGCAGTACTTC
j_call: TRBJ1-4; d_call: -; clone_size: -; v_call: TRBV14; cdr3_length: 15; cdr3_aa: CASSQERQVNEKLFF; cdr3_nt: TGTGCCAGCAGCCAAGAACGGCAGGTTAATGAAAAACTGTTTTTT
j_call: TRBJ1-3; d_call: -; clone_size: -; v_call: TRBV6-6; cdr3_length: 13; cdr3_aa: CASSPSGGNTIYF; cdr3_nt: TGTGCCAGCAGTCCCTCCGGGGGAAACACCATATATTTT
j_call: TRBJ2-6; d_call: TRBD1; clone_size: -; v_call: TRBV14; cdr3_length: 19; cdr3_aa: CASSQDWGQGDSGANVLTF; cdr3_nt: TGTGCCAGCAGCCAAGATTGGGGACAGGGGGACTCTGGGGCCAACGTCCTGACTTTC
j_call: TRBJ1-5; d_call: TRBD1; clone_size: once; v_call: TRBV6-4; cdr3_length: 18; cdr3_aa: CASSILRDRGRQDQPQHF; cdr3_nt: TGTGCCAGCAGTATCCTCCGGGACAGGGGGCGTCAAGATCAGCCCCAGCATTTT
j_call: TRBJ2-1; d_call: TRBD2; clone_size: -; v_call: TRBV28; cdr3_length: 18; cdr3_aa: CASSGVRTSGKLYNEQFF; cdr3_nt: TGTGCCAGCAGCGGAGTCCGGACTAGCGGGAAATTATACAATGAGCAGTTCTTC
j_call: TRBJ1-1; d_call: -; clone_size: -; v_call: TRBV28; cdr3_length: 12; cdr3_aa: CASSSRGTEAFF; cdr3_nt: TGTGCCAGCAGTTCGCGGGGCACTGAAGCTTTCTTT
j_call: TRBJ2-1; d_call: TRBD2; clone_size: -; v_call: TRBV5-4; cdr3_length: 15; cdr3_aa: CASSLGLADNNEQFF; cdr3_nt: TGTGCCAGCAGCTTGGGACTAGCGGATAACAATGAGCAGTTCTTC
j_call: TRBJ1-1; d_call: -; clone_size: -; v_call: TRBV11-2; cdr3_length: 17; cdr3_aa: CASSLDPGQRMNTEAFF; cdr3_nt: TGTGCCAGCAGCTTAGATCCCGGACAGCGAATGAACACTGAAGCTTTCTTT
j_call: TRBJ1-5; d_call: TRBD1; clone_size: -; v_call: TRBV2; cdr3_length: 14; cdr3_aa: CASSGQGRNQPQHF; cdr3_nt: TGTGCCAGCAGTGGACAGGGACGTAATCAGCCCCAGCATTTT
j_call: TRBJ2-6; d_call: TRBD2; clone_size: -; v_call: TRBV5-4; cdr3_length: 18; cdr3_aa: CASSPPASGSPGANVLTF; cdr3_nt: TGTGCCAGCAGCCCCCCGGCTAGCGGGAGTCCCGGGGCCAACGTCCTGACTTTC
j_call: TRBJ2-7; d_call: -; clone_size: -; v_call: TRBV28; cdr3_length: 14; cdr3_aa: CASSLTGQAYEQYF; cdr3_nt: TGTGCCAGCAGTTTGACGGGCCAGGCCTACGAGCAGTACTTC
j_call: TRBJ2-7; d_call: -; clone_size: -; v_call: TRBV7-8; cdr3_length: 13; cdr3_aa: CASSPPGIREQYF; cdr3_nt: TGTGCCAGCAGCCCCCCAGGGATTCGGGAGCAGTACTTC
j_call: TRBJ1-3; d_call: -; clone_size: once; v_call: TRBV9; cdr3_length: 15; cdr3_aa: CASSVAPDSGNTIYF; cdr3_nt: TGTGCCAGCAGCGTAGCCCCGGATAGCGGAAACACCATATATTTT
j_call: TRBJ1-1; d_call: -; clone_size: -; v_call: TRBV28; cdr3_length: 15; cdr3_aa: CASSSVGVGNTEAFF; cdr3_nt: TGTGCCAGCAGTTCAGTTGGGGTGGGGAACACTGAAGCTTTCTTT
j_call: TRBJ2-2; d_call: -; clone_size: -; v_call: TRBV13; cdr3_length: 14; cdr3_aa: CASSRTGNTGELFF; cdr3_nt: TGTGCCAGCAGCCGAACAGGGAACACCGGGGAGCTGTTTTTT
j_call: TRBJ2-2; d_call: -; clone_size: -; v_call: TRBV15; cdr3_length: 14; cdr3_aa: CATSRGPDTGELFF; cdr3_nt: TGTGCCACCAGCAGGGGGCCGGACACCGGGGAGCTGTTTTTT
j_call: TRBJ2-3; d_call: -; clone_size: once; v_call: TRBV6-1; cdr3_length: 15; cdr3_aa: CASSDSIGRTDTQYF; cdr3_nt: TGTGCCAGCAGTGACTCGATTGGGCGCACAGATACGCAGTATTTT
j_call: TRBJ2-2; d_call: -; clone_size: -; v_call: TRBV28; cdr3_length: 14; cdr3_aa: CASRGLANTGELFF; cdr3_nt: TGTGCCAGCCGCGGGTTAGCGAACACCGGGGAGCTGTTTTTT
j_call: TRBJ2-3; d_call: -; clone_size: -; v_call: TRBV7-9; cdr3_length: 15; cdr3_aa: CASSLAVAGTDTQYF; cdr3_nt: TGTGCCAGCAGCTTAGCCGTAGCGGGCACAGATACGCAGTATTTT
j_call: TRBJ2-7; d_call: -; clone_size: -; v_call: TRBV2; cdr3_length: 17; cdr3_aa: CASSHRMFLGQIYEQYF; cdr3_nt: TGTGCCAGCAGTCACAGAATGTTTTTAGGGCAGATCTACGAGCAGTACTTC
j_call: TRBJ2-4; d_call: TRBD2; clone_size: -; v_call: TRBV4-2; cdr3_length: 18; cdr3_aa: CASSQQALAGLSKNIQYF; cdr3_nt: TGTGCCAGCAGCCAACAGGCACTAGCGGGTTTATCCAAAAACATTCAGTACTTC
j_call: TRBJ2-1; d_call: TRBD2; clone_size: -; v_call: TRBV9; cdr3_length: 15; cdr3_aa: CASSVSSGTYNEQFF; cdr3_nt: TGTGCCAGCAGCGTAAGTAGCGGGACCTACAATGAGCAGTTCTTC
j_call: TRBJ1-5; d_call: -; clone_size: -; v_call: TRBV28; cdr3_length: 12; cdr3_aa: CASSWTDQPQHF; cdr3_nt: TGTGCCAGCAGTTGGACAGATCAGCCCCAGCATTTT
j_call: TRBJ1-2; d_call: -; clone_size: -; v_call: TRBV5-1; cdr3_length: 15; cdr3_aa: CASSLVAGDINGYTF; cdr3_nt: TGCGCCAGCAGCTTGGTCGCAGGGGATATCAATGGCTACACCTTC
j_call: TRBJ2-5; d_call: -; clone_size: -; v_call: TRBV28; cdr3_length: 15; cdr3_aa: CASSGGGAGQETQYF; cdr3_nt: TGTGCCAGCAGCGGAGGGGGCGCGGGGCAAGAGACCCAGTACTTC
j_call: TRBJ1-3; d_call: -; clone_size: -; v_call: TRBV15; cdr3_length: 14; cdr3_aa: CATSRGSPGNTIYF; cdr3_nt: TGTGCCACCAGCAGAGGGAGTCCTGGAAACACCATATATTTT
j_call: TRBJ2-1; d_call: TRBD2; clone_size: -; v_call: TRBV5-1; cdr3_length: 16; cdr3_aa: CASSLNGGSSYNEQFF; cdr3_nt: TGCGCCAGCAGCTTGAATGGCGGGAGCTCCTACAATGAGCAGTTCTTC
j_call: TRBJ2-7; d_call: TRBD2; clone_size: -; v_call: TRBV7-2; cdr3_length: 15; cdr3_aa: CASSPTSIGVYEQYF; cdr3_nt: TGTGCCAGCAGCCCGACTAGCATAGGAGTGTACGAGCAGTACTTC
j_call: TRBJ2-3; d_call: -; clone_size: once; v_call: TRBV5-1; cdr3_length: 15; cdr3_aa: CASSLGGGSTDTQYF; cdr3_nt: TGCGCCAGCAGCTTGGGAGGCGGGAGCACAGATACGCAGTATTTT
j_call: TRBJ2-7; d_call: -; clone_size: once; v_call: TRBV7-9; cdr3_length: 11; cdr3_aa: CASSASREQYF; cdr3_nt: TGTGCCAGCAGCGCCAGCCGGGAGCAGTACTTC
j_call: TRBJ2-7; d_call: TRBD2; clone_size: -; v_call: TRBV7-2; cdr3_length: 15; cdr3_aa: CASSLEASGSNEQYF; cdr3_nt: TGTGCCAGCAGCTTAGAAGCTAGCGGGAGTAACGAGCAGTACTTC
j_call: TRBJ2-1; d_call: TRBD2; clone_size: -; v_call: TRBV5-1; cdr3_length: 16; cdr3_aa: CASSFGLAGRYNEQFF; cdr3_nt: TGCGCCAGCAGCTTTGGTCTAGCGGGGCGCTACAATGAGCAGTTCTTC
j_call: TRBJ1-3; d_call: -; clone_size: -; v_call: TRBV11-2; cdr3_length: 15; cdr3_aa: CASSLVGPPGNTIYF; cdr3_nt: TGTGCCAGCAGCTTAGTCGGCCCGCCCGGAAACACCATATATTTT
j_call: TRBJ2-5; d_call: -; clone_size: -; v_call: TRBV6-1; cdr3_length: 15; cdr3_aa: CASSTNWGVPGTQYF; cdr3_nt: TGTGCCAGCAGCACCAACTGGGGGGTCCCGGGGACCCAGTACTTC
j_call: TRBJ2-7; d_call: TRBD1; clone_size: -; v_call: TRBV28; cdr3_length: 15; cdr3_aa: CASSPTGGKFYEQYF; cdr3_nt: TGTGCCAGCAGTCCGACAGGGGGGAAGTTCTACGAGCAGTACTTC
j_call: TRBJ1-1; d_call: -; clone_size: -; v_call: TRBV7-8; cdr3_length: 16; cdr3_aa: CASSLVRPRLNTEAFF; cdr3_nt: TGTGCCAGCAGCTTAGTTAGACCACGGCTGAACACTGAAGCTTTCTTT
j_call: TRBJ2-7; d_call: TRBD1; clone_size: -; v_call: TRBV6-6; cdr3_length: 15; cdr3_aa: CASSYGQGASYEQYF; cdr3_nt: TGTGCCAGCAGTTACGGGCAGGGGGCCTCCTACGAGCAGTACTTC
j_call: TRBJ2-2; d_call: TRBD2; clone_size: -; v_call: TRBV28; cdr3_length: 16; cdr3_aa: CASSIGGLGGTGELFF; cdr3_nt: TGTGCCAGCAGCATTGGCGGACTAGGTGGGACCGGGGAGCTGTTTTTT
j_call: TRBJ2-7; d_call: -; clone_size: -; v_call: TRBV18; cdr3_length: 16; cdr3_aa: CASSPQAGSAPYEQYF; cdr3_nt: TGTGCCAGCTCACCTCAGGCCGGAAGTGCCCCCTACGAGCAGTACTTC
j_call: TRBJ1-1; d_call: -; clone_size: -; v_call: TRBV5-6; cdr3_length: 13; cdr3_aa: CASSLAGYTEAFF; cdr3_nt: TGTGCCAGCAGCTTGGCAGGATACACTGAAGCTTTCTTT
j_call: TRBJ1-5; d_call: -; clone_size: -; v_call: TRBV6-5; cdr3_length: 13; cdr3_aa: CASWGGLLQPQHF; cdr3_nt: TGTGCCAGCTGGGGGGGGCTTCTTCAGCCCCAGCATTTT
j_call: TRBJ2-7; d_call: -; clone_size: -; v_call: TRBV5-6; cdr3_length: 15; cdr3_aa: CASSLVGFPTYEQYF; cdr3_nt: TGTGCCAGCAGCTTGGTTGGATTCCCCACCTACGAGCAGTACTTC
j_call: TRBJ2-1; d_call: TRBD2; clone_size: -; v_call: TRBV2; cdr3_length: 16; cdr3_aa: CASSTFGTSGNNEQFF; cdr3_nt: TGTGCCAGCAGTACTTTTGGGACTAGCGGGAACAATGAGCAGTTCTTC
j_call: TRBJ2-7; d_call: TRBD1; clone_size: -; v_call: TRBV23-1; cdr3_length: 13; cdr3_aa: CASSLKTGVEQYF; cdr3_nt: TGCGCCAGCAGTCTGAAAACAGGGGTCGAGCAGTACTTC
j_call: TRBJ2-7; d_call: -; clone_size: -; v_call: TRBV27; cdr3_length: 15; cdr3_aa: CASSLSFRTTYEQYF; cdr3_nt: TGTGCCAGCAGTTTATCCTTTCGAACGACCTACGAGCAGTACTTC
j_call: TRBJ2-1; d_call: TRBD2; clone_size: -; v_call: TRBV7-3; cdr3_length: 15; cdr3_aa: CASSFTSGRIGEQFF; cdr3_nt: TGTGCCAGCAGCTTCACTAGCGGGAGGATCGGTGAGCAGTTCTTC
j_call: TRBJ2-5; d_call: -; clone_size: -; v_call: TRBV5-1; cdr3_length: 13; cdr3_aa: CASSSLPQETQYF; cdr3_nt: TGCGCCAGCAGCTCCCTTCCGCAAGAGACCCAGTACTTC
j_call: TRBJ1-2; d_call: -; clone_size: -; v_call: TRBV18; cdr3_length: 12; cdr3_aa: CASSPDPFGYTF; cdr3_nt: TGTGCCAGCTCACCCGACCCTTTTGGCTACACCTTC
j_call: TRBJ2-7; d_call: TRBD2; clone_size: -; v_call: TRBV6-6; cdr3_length: 14; cdr3_aa: CASSPGAGEYEQYF; cdr3_nt: TGTGCCAGCAGCCCCGGGGCGGGAGAGTACGAGCAGTACTTC
j_call: TRBJ2-2; d_call: -; clone_size: -; v_call: TRBV2; cdr3_length: 13; cdr3_aa: CASGQFGIGELFF; cdr3_nt: TGTGCCAGCGGCCAATTCGGGATCGGGGAGCTGTTTTTT
j_call: TRBJ1-4; d_call: -; clone_size: -; v_call: TRBV19; cdr3_length: 14; cdr3_aa: CASSIWGTNEKLFF; cdr3_nt: TGTGCCAGTAGTATTTGGGGGACTAATGAAAAACTGTTTTTT
j_call: TRBJ2-7; d_call: -; clone_size: -; v_call: TRBV21-1; cdr3_length: 17; cdr3_aa: CASSKGGAERFSYEQYF; cdr3_nt: TGTGCCAGCAGCAAAGGGGGGGCCGAGCGATTTAGCTACGAGCAGTACTTC
j_call: TRBJ1-2; d_call: TRBD1; clone_size: -; v_call: TRBV28; cdr3_length: 14; cdr3_aa: CATCLQGANYGYTF; cdr3_nt: TGTGCCACCTGCTTGCAGGGGGCTAACTATGGCTACACCTTC
j_call: TRBJ1-6; d_call: -; clone_size: -; v_call: TRBV11-2; cdr3_length: 15; cdr3_aa: CASRRVGTYNSPLHF; cdr3_nt: TGTGCCAGCAGACGCGTGGGAACCTATAATTCACCCCTCCACTTT